One and the same sample provided the 27 T cell receptor beta chains below, sequenced in a study of T cells in narcolepsy. The data were produced by immunoSEQ multiplex PCR, yet TCRdb's version contains in-frame clones alone and is incomplete. The table lists fewer than 40,000 clones, approximately 84% of them singletons. Sequenced input: CD45RA- memory CD4+ T cells from PBMCs. Receptors originate from a human donor with narcolepsy.

As DNA, the CDR3 is TGTGCGACGACCCGGACAGGTGCATATGGAAACACCATATATTTT. This encodes CATTRTGAYGNTIYF. The chain has TRBV30 and TRBJ1-3; 7 bases are shared with TRBD1. This CDR3 region has 15 residues. Germline CDR1 and CDR2: GTSNPN and SVGIG (reference sequence).

This chain connects TRBV21-1 to TRBJ1-1. TRBV21-1 is reported as a pseudogene. CDR3 size: 15 residues. CDR3 protein: CASSKGEFMNTEAFF. The CDR3 DNA sequence: TGTGCCAGCAGCAAAGGGGAATTTATGAACACTGAAGCTTTCTTT.

The sample holds one count of this clone. The V gene is TRBV6-6, the J gene TRBJ1-2; D is possibly TRBD1 (5 bases). V shed 1 base and J shed 6 bases, with 12 bases lying between them. This CDR3 region has 14 residues. CDR1 and CDR2 from the germline V gene are MNHNY and SVGAGI (reference sequence). The DNA of the CDR3 is TGTGCCAGCAGTTACTTGGCAGGGACCCATGGCTACACCTTC. Translating gives CASSYLAGTHGYTF.

The chain couples TRBV15 to TRBJ1-2, with a tentative D call TRBD1 (6 bases). Trimming shortened V by 3 bases and J by 4 bases, and 15 bases separated the two germline ends. The CDR3 is 15 residues long. Germline CDR1 LNHNV, CDR2 YYDKDF (reference sequence). CDR3 amino acids: CATSSNLRGSYGYTF. The CDR3 DNA is TGTGCCACCAGCAGCAACCTCAGGGGTAGCTATGGCTACACCTTC.

This clone has a single count. The chain recombines TRBV30 with TRBJ1-1, with D perhaps matching TRBD1 (6 bases). With 1 base removed from V and 5 bases from J, the gap between germline ends came to 14 bases. The germline gives CDR1 GTSNPN, CDR2 SVGIG (reference sequence). The CDR3 spans 14 residues. CDR3 sequence reads: CAWSARGRWTEAFF. The CDR3, as DNA: TGTGCCTGGAGTGCAAGGGGGAGATGGACTGAAGCTTTCTTT. Full variable domain (outside the CDR3, taken from reference TRBV30 and TRBJ1-1): SQTIHQWPATLVQPVGSPLSLECTVEGTSNPNLYWYRQAAGRGLQLLFYSVGIGQISSEVPQNLSASRPQDRQFILSSKKLLLSDSGFYLCAWSARGRWTEAFFGQGTRLTVV.

The chain employs TRBV5-1 and TRBJ2-1; 8 bases map to TRBD1. CDR1 is SGHRS, CDR2 YFSETQ, per germline. This CDR3 has 17 amino acids. Trimming cost V 3 bases and J 2 bases; bases outside gene matches: 10. This CDR3 reads CASSSTQGARTYNEQFF. As DNA, the CDR3 is TGCGCCAGCAGCTCCACGCAGGGGGCACGCACCTACAATGAGCAGTTCTTC. The full variable domain, in which reference TRBV5-1 and TRBJ2-1 provide the parts outside the CDR3, is KAGVTQTPRYLIKTRGQQVTLSCSPISGHRSVSWYQQTPGQGLQFLFEYFSETQRNKGNFPGRFSGRQFSNSRSEMNVSTLELGDSALYLCASSSTQGARTYNEQFFGPGTRLTVL.

V is TRBV19 and J is TRBJ2-2; perhaps D is TRBD1 or TRBD2 (6 bases each). The V gene lost 1 base and the J gene lost 7 bases, with 10 bases spanning the gap. The germline V gene has CDR1 LNHDA and CDR2 SQIVND (reference sequence). This CDR3 is built from 14 residues. The CDR3: CASSIGGAGGELFF. The CDR3 nucleotides are TGTGCCAGTAGTATAGGGGGGGCCGGCGGGGAGCTGTTTTTT.

The chain uses TRBV27 and TRBJ1-5, with D possibly TRBD1 on 5 matching bases. V dropped 4 bases and J dropped 1 base, with 14 bases sitting between them. Germline V gene sequence: CDR1 MNHEY, CDR2 SMNVEV (reference sequence). The CDR3 totals 16 residues. The CDR3 bases are TGTGCCAGCAGTTCCTGGGGGGAGAGGAGCAATCAGCCCCAGCATTTT. Translating it yields CASSSWGERSNQPQHF.

The chain recombines TRBV11-3 with TRBJ1-1; 7 bases align to TRBD1. Germline CDR1 and CDR2: SGHNT and YENEEA. This CDR3 contains 13 residues. The J segment lost 6 bases and the V segment lost 1 base, leaving 2 bases of the junction unmatched. The CDR3 bases are TGTGCCAGCAGCTTAGGCGGGACAGCTGAAGCTTTCTTT. Translated: CASSLGGTAEAFF.

In this sample, this clone turned up a few times. The genes are TRBV28 and TRBJ1-1; tentative D call: TRBD1 (6 bases). V lost 10 bases, J lost 1 base, and 22 bases lay in between. The CDR3 has 16 residues. Germline values: CDR1 MDHEN, CDR2 SYDVKM. CDR3 loop: CATLSHTRGANTEAFF. The CDR3 DNA is TGTGCCACCCTCTCCCACACACGGGGGGCGAACACTGAAGCTTTCTTT.

The chain couples TRBV5-6 to TRBJ1-4; D unresolved. In germline, CDR1 is SGHDT, CDR2 YYEEEE. V lost 1 base and J 2 bases, leaving 9 bases between the germline ends. The CDR3 consists of 15 residues. CDR3 nucleotides: TGTGCCAGCAGCTTGTTTTTTCAGACTAATGAAAAACTGTTTTTT. Translating it yields CASSLFFQTNEKLFF.

This clone was observed a handful of times. V gene TRBV7-9 combines with J gene TRBJ1-2, with D hard to call. Germline-derived CDR1 and CDR2 are SEHNR and FQNEAQ (reference sequence). CDR3 length: 13 residues. The germline V and J ends were trimmed by 1 base and 8 bases, with 11 bases remaining between them. The CDR3 bases are TGTGCCAGCAGCTTAGGACCCGGTGTCGGCTACACCTTC. This gives the protein CASSLGPGVGYTF.

This clone was counted between two and nine times. The chain joins TRBV18 to TRBJ1-1; TRBD1 is a possible D gene (5 bases). The CDR3 has 15 residues. CDR1 KGHSH and CDR2 LQKENI come from the germline V gene. The V gene lost 0 bases and the J gene lost 0 bases, with 8 bases spanning the gap. CDR3 region: CASSPPGVMNTEAFF. The CDR3 coding sequence is TGTGCCAGCTCACCACCGGGGGTTATGAACACTGAAGCTTTCTTT.

The chain carries TRBV20-1 and TRBJ2-7; D is unclear. The CDR3 runs 10 residues. Trimming stripped 6 bases from V and 6 bases from J, with 9 bases between. From germline, CDR1 is DFQATT and CDR2 SNEGSKA (reference sequence). CDR3: CSAPPLEQYV. CDR3 DNA sequence: TGCAGTGCCCCCCCACTCGAGCAGTACGTC.

The chain couples TRBV2 to TRBJ2-5, with a weak D call TRBD1 (7 bases). Germline V lookup: CDR1 SNHLY, CDR2 FYNNEI. Trimming left V 8 bases short and J 7 bases short, with 14 bases between. This CDR3 comprises 12 residues. CDR3 in DNA: TGTGCCAGCTCTGACAGGGAGGCGACCCAGTACTTC. It specifies CASSDREATQYF.

This chain connects TRBV28 to TRBJ2-5; D possibly corresponds to TRBD2 (6 bases). Germline CDR1 is MDHEN and CDR2 is SYDVKM. This CDR3 has 10 amino acids. The CDR3 reads CVAGRETQYF. The CDR3 DNA sequence: TGTGTCGCGGGGCGGGAGACCCAGTACTTC.

This chain uses TRBV7-9 with TRBJ1-2, with 7 nucleotides matching TRBD1. The trim removed 1 base at V and 4 bases at J, leaving 12 bases unmatched. The CDR3 covers 17 residues. The V gene's germline CDR1 is SEHNR and CDR2 FQNEAQ (reference sequence). The CDR3 DNA sequence: TGTGCCAGCAGCTTAGAGGGTCTGGGACAGAGAGGCTATGGCTACACCTTC. Residues: CASSLEGLGQRGYGYTF. The whole variable domain, remainder taken from reference TRBV7-9 and TRBJ1-2, is DTGVSQNPRHKITKRGQNVTFRCDPISEHNRLYWYRQTLGQGPEFLTYFQNEAQLEKSRLLSDRFSAERPKGSFSTLEIQRTEQGDSAMYLCASSLEGLGQRGYGYTFGSGTRLTVV.

V usage is TRBV20-1 and J usage is TRBJ1-4; D call uncertain. Germline assignment: CDR1 DFQATT and CDR2 SNEGSKA (reference sequence). The CDR3 extends over 11 amino acids. V lost 4 bases and J 8 bases, leaving 8 bases between the germline ends. The CDR3 nucleotides are TGCAGTGCTAAAATAGGGGAAAAACTGTTTTTT. Translating it yields CSAKIGEKLFF.

This clone was seen just once. V and J are TRBV7-3 and TRBJ1-2; TRBD1 aligns across 7 bases. The J segment lost 8 bases and the V segment lost 4 bases, leaving 4 bases of the junction unmatched. The CDR3 consists of 12 residues. The germline V gene has CDR1 SGHTA and CDR2 FQGTGA. CDR3 amino acids: CASSSTGLGYTF. The CDR3 bases are TGTGCCAGCAGCTCGACAGGGCTCGGCTACACCTTC.

This clone was counted between two and nine times. The genes are TRBV7-9 and TRBJ1-4; possibly TRBD1 for D (5 bases). The CDR3 has 16 amino acids. CDR1 SEHNR and CDR2 FQNEAQ come from the germline V gene (reference sequence). Trimming took 2 bases from V and 8 from J, leaving 18 bases between them. For the CDR3, the DNA is TGTGCCAGCAGCTTACTTGCGACAAGGGGAGGCGAAAAACTGTTTTTT. Amino acids: CASSLLATRGGEKLFF.

This chain links TRBV7-2 with TRBJ2-3; a possible D gene is TRBD2 (5 bases). V gave up 0 bases and J gave up 6 bases, with 10 bases separating them. The germline V gene has CDR1 SGHTA and CDR2 FQGNSA. The CDR3 sequence is 14 residues long. The CDR3 region is CASSLARGSDTQYF. CDR3 in DNA: TGTGCCAGCAGCTTAGCGCGCGGGTCCGATACGCAGTATTTT.

The chain joins TRBV7-8 to TRBJ2-5; 14 bases are shared with TRBD2. CDR3 length: 17 amino acids. V shed 5 bases and J 5 bases; nucleotides not matched to a gene: 10. Germline values: CDR1 SGHVS, CDR2 FQNEAQ. This chain's CDR3 is CASSPRTSGGSRETQYF. CDR3 in DNA: TGTGCCAGCAGCCCCAGGACTAGCGGGGGGTCGAGGGAGACCCAGTACTTC.

This rearrangement joins TRBV9 to TRBJ2-3; 7 nucleotides line up with TRBD2. V dropped 2 bases and J dropped 4; count of bases not matched to a gene: 10. Per the germline V gene, CDR1 is SGDLS and CDR2 is YYNGEE. The CDR3 sequence is 16 residues long. Written as DNA, the CDR3 is TGTGCCAGCAGCGTCCGGGCGGGGGACGTCGCAGATACGCAGTATTTT. Its translation is CASSVRAGDVADTQYF.

The chain is built from TRBV19 and TRBJ2-3; 11 nucleotides agree with TRBD2. Looked up from germline, CDR1 is LNHDA and CDR2 is SQIVND (reference sequence). The CDR3 sequence is 16 residues long. With 5 bases clipped from V and 0 bases from J, the junction kept 4 bases outside the gene matches. As DNA, the CDR3 is TGTGCCAGTAGTCTCGTAGCGGGGGGGAGCACAGATACGCAGTATTTT. Amino acids: CASSLVAGGSTDTQYF.

The V gene is TRBV4-1, the J gene TRBJ1-1; TRBD1 matches at 7 bases. This CDR3 is 15 amino acids long. J gave up 5 bases and V 2 bases, and 8 bases lay outside the gene matches. Germline loops: CDR1 MGHRA, CDR2 YSYEKL. The CDR3 DNA is TGCGCCAGCAGCCAACCTAGGGCAGGGGGGACTGAAGCTTTCTTT. This translates into CASSQPRAGGTEAFF.

The J gene is TRBJ2-5, the V gene TRBV7-2, with TRBD2 matching 8 bases. CDR3 length equals 15 residues. Germline V lookup: CDR1 SGHTA, CDR2 FQGNSA. The V and J ends lost 5 bases and 4 bases, in that order; junction bases with no gene match: 9. The CDR3 nucleotides are TGTGCCAGCAGCGTCGGGGGGGCGCGGGGAGAGACCCAGTACTTC. It encodes CASSVGGARGETQYF. Full variable domain (outside the CDR3, taken from reference TRBV7-2 and TRBJ2-5): GAGVSQSPSNKVTEKGKDVELRCDPISGHTALYWYRQSLGQGLEFLIYFQGNSAPDKSGLPSDRFSAERTGGSVSTLTIQRTQQEDSAVYLCASSVGGARGETQYFGPGTRLLVL.

This chain joins TRBV7-2 and TRBJ1-3; a possible D gene is TRBD1 (5 bases). CDR1 is SGHTA and CDR2 is FQGNSA in the germline V gene. Trimming shortened V by 3 bases and J by 0 bases, and 15 bases separated the two germline ends. The CDR3 is 17 amino acids. The CDR3 nucleotides read TGTGCCAGCAGCTTGGGGCCCGTGGTCACCTCTGGAAACACCATATATTTT. It encodes CASSLGPVVTSGNTIYF.